These 25 T cell receptor beta chains were sequenced from one sample in a study of CD8 T cells in ankylosing spondylitis. In TCRdb, the 5' RACE reads were re-called with MiXCR into one record per CDR3 protein. Of about 100,000 distinct CDR3 sequences listed, 24% are singletons. The sequencing input was synovial fluid, either unsorted or a sorted T cell fraction (not recorded which). The receptors originated from a male donor with ankylosing spondylitis.

This clonotype has a handful of counts. The V call is TRBV10-1, the J call TRBJ2-1, with 11 bases matching TRBD1. With V trimmed by 0 bases and J by 3 bases, 7 bases remained unmatched. CDR3 length: 18 residues. CDR1 is WNHNN and CDR2 is SYGVQD in the germline V gene (reference sequence). The CDR3 loop is CASSESSWDRGIYNEQFF. CDR3 DNA: TGCGCCAGCAGTGAGTCGAGTTGGGACAGGGGGATCTACAATGAGCAGTTCTTC.

This clonotype was counted a few times. The chain couples TRBV19 to TRBJ1-5; the D is unclear. The CDR3 sequence is 18 residues long. Germline lookup yields CDR1 LNHDA and CDR2 SQIVND (reference sequence). The V end was cut by 0 bases, the J end by 3 bases, with 18 bases between. Written as DNA, the CDR3 is TGTGCCAGTAGTATAGATCAGTGGGCAGTCAGCAACAATCAGCCCCAGCATTTT. Amino acid sequence: CASSIDQWAVSNNQPQHF.

This clonotype was seen more than once but under ten times. The V and J genes are TRBV20-1 and TRBJ1-5; possibly TRBD1 for D (6 bases). Germline V gene data show CDR1 as DFQATT and CDR2 as SNEGSKA (reference sequence). The CDR3 runs 14 residues. V lost 0 bases and J 6 bases, leaving 12 bases between the germline ends. The CDR3 DNA follows: TGCAGTGCTAGAGATCGAATCAGGGGTCAGCCCCAGCATTTT. It yields the protein CSARDRIRGQPQHF.

The chain carries TRBV20-1 and TRBJ2-7, with D possibly called TRBD1 or TRBD2 (5 bases each). V gave up 0 bases and J gave up 7 bases, with 13 bases separating them. CDR1 is DFQATT, CDR2 SNEGSKA, per germline (reference sequence). The CDR3 extends over 13 amino acids. The CDR3 loop is CSARDLGVGEQYV. CDR3 DNA sequence: TGCAGTGCTAGAGATTTGGGGGTAGGAGAGCAGTACGTC.

This clonotype was seen repeatedly, ten times or more. The gene calls are TRBV10-3 and TRBJ2-1; unclear D gene. The CDR3 has 14 residues. CDR1 is ENHRY, CDR2 SYGVKD, per germline. V was cut by 2 bases and J by 0 bases, with 5 bases left in between. The CDR3 here is CAISERSSYNEQFF. CDR3 DNA: TGTGCCATCAGTGAGCGGAGCTCCTACAATGAGCAGTTCTTC.

This clonotype has ten or more counts. This chain joins TRBV7-6 and TRBJ2-1; D might be TRBD1 (6 bases). Germline V CDR1 and CDR2: SGHVS, FNYEAQ. Trimming pared 5 bases from V and 4 bases from J, leaving 18 bases between. CDR3 length: 16 residues. The CDR3 loop reads CASSARPGHQYNEQFF. As DNA, the CDR3 is TGTGCCAGCAGCGCAAGACCGGGACATCAGTACAATGAGCAGTTCTTC.

In its sample, this clonotype was seen many times. The chain combines TRBV11-2 with TRBJ1-1; TRBD1 agrees at 7 bases. This CDR3 comprises 21 residues. CDR1 and CDR2 from the germline V gene are SGHAT and FQNNGV. The V segment lost 5 bases and the J segment 0 bases; nucleotides outside the gene matches: 24. As DNA, the CDR3 is TGTGCCAGCAGCCGTGCCCGCGCGACAGGGTCCCCTAGATCCATGAACACTGAAGCTTTCTTT. This sequence encodes CASSRARATGSPRSMNTEAFF.

The V gene is TRBV11-3, the J gene TRBJ2-2; unclear D gene. The CDR3 is 15 amino acids. Trimming took off 4 bases at V and 7 bases at J, with 16 bases between the two ends. The germline CDR1 and CDR2 sequences are SGHNT and YENEEA. This CDR3 reads CASSYRPTTGGELFF. CDR3 in DNA: TGTGCCAGCAGCTACCGTCCCACTACCGGCGGGGAGCTGTTTTTT. The full variable domain, in which reference TRBV11-3 and TRBJ2-2 provide the parts outside the CDR3, is EAGVVQSPRYKIIEKKQPVAFWCNPISGHNTLYWYLQNLGQGPELLIRYENEEAVDDSQLPKDRFSAERLKGVDSTLKIQPAELGDSAVYLCASSYRPTTGGELFFGEGSRLTVL.

This clonotype was detected only a few times. The V gene is TRBV24-1, the J gene TRBJ2-3; D is perhaps TRBD2 (9 bases). From germline, CDR1 is KGHDR and CDR2 SFDVKD. The CDR3 consists of 17 residues. V lost 4 bases and J lost 11, with 27 bases in between. CDR3: CATSDPRQGPAGGRQYF. CDR3 nucleotides: TGTGCCACCAGTGACCCGAGACAGGGGCCCGCGGGAGGGAGGCAGTATTTT.

This clonotype turned up a few times. The DNA of the CDR3 is TGCAGTGCTAAGATTTCGGCCCCAGATACGCAGTATTTT. Translated, it gives CSAKISAPDTQYF. The chain has TRBV20-1 and TRBJ2-3; no clear D. The germline CDR1 and CDR2 sequences are DFQATT and SNEGSKA (reference sequence). V was clipped by 4 bases and J by 4 bases, with 12 bases between them. The CDR3 runs 13 residues.

The J gene is TRBJ2-5, the V gene TRBV20-1, with D perhaps matching TRBD1 (5 bases). The ends were cut back, 5 bases at V and 1 base at J, with 17 bases in the middle. The CDR3 consists of 15 residues. The germline gives CDR1 DFQATT, CDR2 SNEGSKA (reference sequence). CDR3 DNA sequence: TGCAGTGCTGGGGCGCGGTCTAGGCGCCAAGAGACCCAGTACTTC. Amino acids: CSAGARSRRQETQYF.

This clonotype was detected ten times or more. The genes are TRBV5-1 and TRBJ1-1; no clear D. This CDR3 contains 13 residues. Trimming stripped 4 bases from V and 2 bases from J, with 9 bases between. Germline CDR1 and CDR2: SGHRS and YFSETQ. Here the CDR3 reads CASSLRLNTEAFF. The CDR3 DNA follows: TGCGCCAGCAGCCTCAGATTAAACACTGAAGCTTTCTTT.

This clonotype occurred a few times. The chain links TRBV2 to TRBJ1-5; D ambiguous. CDR3 length: 14 residues. Trimming removed 2 bases from V and 3 bases from J, with 8 bases in between. Germline CDR1 reads SNHLY; CDR2 reads FYNNEI. CDR3 sequence (DNA): TGTGCCAGCAGTGAATCAACAGACAATCAGCCCCAGCATTTT. It yields the protein CASSESTDNQPQHF. The variable domain in full, with the rest retrieved from reference TRBV2 and TRBJ1-5, is EPEVTQTPSHQVTQMGQEVILRCVPISNHLYFYWYRQILGQKVEFLVSFYNNEISEKSEIFDDQFSVERPDGSNFTLKIRSTKLEDSAMYFCASSESTDNQPQHFGDGTRLSIL.

Details on this clonotype: With a much larger clone just one base away, this may be a read error. The chain couples TRBV7-6 to TRBJ2-2, with D unresolved. The CDR3 consists of 12 residues. CDR1 is SGHVS, CDR2 FNYEAQ, per germline. The ends were cut back, 5 bases at V and 0 bases at J, with 1 base in the middle. CDR3 loop: CASSTNTGELFF. Here the CDR3 DNA reads TGTGCCAGCAGCACGAACACCGGGGAGCTGTTTTTT.

The rearrangement joins TRBV20-1 to TRBJ2-3, with D unresolved. CDR3 length: 13 amino acids. Germline CDR1 and CDR2: DFQATT and SNEGSKA (reference sequence). Between the trimmed V and J ends, which lost 6 bases and 1 base, there was a span of 11 bases. CDR3 sequence (DNA): TGCAGTGCCAAGCAACCAGGCACAGATACGCAGTATTTT. Its protein product is CSAKQPGTDTQYF.

The V and J genes are TRBV29-1 and TRBJ2-7, with TRBD1 identical over 7 bases. The germline V gene encodes CDR1 SQVTM and CDR2 ANQGSEA. The J segment lost 2 bases and the V segment lost 4 bases, leaving 8 bases of the junction unmatched. This CDR3 has 14 amino acids. The CDR3 DNA follows: TGCAGCGTTGGAGCGAGGGGGCCTGCCTACGAGCAGTACTTC. Translation gives CSVGARGPAYEQYF.

J is TRBJ1-2 and V is TRBV20-1, with D possibly being TRBD1 (6 bases). Trimming stripped 3 bases from V and 8 bases from J, with 13 bases between. CDR3 length equals 12 residues. Per germline, CDR1 DFQATT and CDR2 SNEGSKA (reference sequence). The CDR3 nucleotides are TGCAGTGCTAGTATGGGGGCGCAGGGCTACACCTTC. Its translation is CSASMGAQGYTF.

The chain links TRBV9 to TRBJ2-7; D perhaps matches TRBD1 (5 bases). CDR3 length equals 19 residues. V lost 1 base and J lost 0, with 23 bases in between. In germline, CDR1 is SGDLS, CDR2 YYNGEE. DNA of the CDR3: TGTGCCAGCAGCGTATCCCCGGGTTACAAAGGGGCCACCTCCTACGAGCAGTACTTC. Translation: CASSVSPGYKGATSYEQYF. Variable domain in full (rest from reference TRBV9 and TRBJ2-7): DSGVTQTPKHLITATGQRVTLRCSPRSGDLSVYWYQQSLDQGLQFLIQYYNGEERAKGNILERFSAQQFPDLHSELNLSSLELGDSALYFCASSVSPGYKGATSYEQYFGPGTRLTVT.

The gene calls are TRBV5-1 and TRBJ2-7, with 7 bases identical to TRBD1. The CDR3 has 14 amino acids. Looked up from germline, CDR1 is SGHRS and CDR2 is YFSETQ. Losses at the gene ends were 4 bases for V and 3 bases for J; bases not matched to a gene: 7. The DNA for the CDR3 is TGCGCCAGCAGCATAGCCGGGACAGACTACGAGCAGTACTTC. Amino acid sequence: CASSIAGTDYEQYF.

There are a few counts of this clonotype. The chain links TRBV12-3 or TRBV12-4 to TRBJ1-2; D unclear. The V gene lost 1 base and the J gene lost 5 bases, with 14 bases spanning the gap. CDR3 size: 15 residues. CDR3 coding DNA: TGTGCCAGCAGTTTAGAAGACAACCCCGGGTATGGCTACACCTTC. Its protein is CASSLEDNPGYGYTF.

The gene calls are TRBV20-1 and TRBJ2-2, with 9 bases that match TRBD1. Germline trimming cut 6 bases from V and 7 bases from J; bases unmatched to any gene: 3. The CDR3 spans 12 residues. Germline CDR1 DFQATT, CDR2 SNEGSKA (reference sequence). The CDR3 sequence: CSAQGAIGELFF. DNA for the CDR3: TGCAGTGCACAGGGGGCGATCGGGGAGCTGTTTTTT.

This clonotype came up many times. V usage is TRBV27 and J usage is TRBJ2-5; D is uncertain. V was clipped by 0 bases and J by 4 bases, with 12 bases between them. This CDR3 comprises 15 residues. Germline CDR1 reads MNHEY; CDR2 reads SMNVEV (reference sequence). The CDR3 sequence is CASSLSAATRETQYF. The CDR3, as DNA: TGTGCCAGCAGTTTATCGGCGGCCACCCGAGAGACCCAGTACTTC.

This clonotype was counted between two and nine times. In DNA, the CDR3 is TGTGCCAGCAGCGCAATCGGGGCCATGAACACTGAAGCTTTCTTT. This sequence encodes CASSAIGAMNTEAFF. This chain uses TRBV7-9 with TRBJ1-1; possible D gene TRBD1, 5 bases. Germline V gene lookup returns CDR1 SEHNR and CDR2 FQNEAQ (reference sequence). This CDR3 comprises 15 residues. Deletions cut 5 bases from V and 0 bases from J, with 13 bases between. Full variable domain (rest looked up from reference TRBV7-9 and TRBJ1-1): DTGVSQNPRHKITKRGQNVTFRCDPISEHNRLYWYRQTLGQGPEFLTYFQNEAQLEKSRLLSDRFSAERPKGSFSTLEIQRTEQGDSAMYLCASSAIGAMNTEAFFGQGTRLTVV.

The genes are TRBV5-6 and TRBJ1-5, with D unclear. This CDR3 has 14 residues. V was clipped by 4 bases and J by 4 bases, with 12 bases between them. The germline V gene encodes CDR1 SGHDT and CDR2 YYEEEE. For the CDR3, the DNA is TGTGCCAGCAGCATCTCGTTTGGTAATCAGCCCCAGCATTTT. Its protein product is CASSISFGNQPQHF.

The chain has TRBV5-6 and TRBJ2-1, with D perhaps matching TRBD2 (5 bases). This CDR3 region has 15 residues. Germline V lookup: CDR1 SGHDT, CDR2 YYEEEE. The germline V and J ends were trimmed by 4 bases and 6 bases, with 17 bases remaining between them. CDR3 loop: CASSLSSRAGNEQFF. CDR3 bases: TGTGCCAGCAGCCTCAGTTCGAGGGCCGGCAATGAGCAGTTCTTC.